The clone carrying this T cell receptor (beta chain) was seen a few times. The data were obtained in a study of T cells in Graves' hyperthyroidism and ophthalmopathy. TCR beta CDR3 regions were amplified from RNA transcripts. A set of HTBI primers served as the primers for a first-round RT-PCR of the TCR CDR3. Via MiXCR, TCRdb re-called the multiplex PCR reads, giving one row per CDR3 protein. The table includes some 600,000 distinct CDR3 sequences, approximately 14% detected once. The CDR3 is made up of 14 amino acids. The germline V and J ends were trimmed by 7 bases and 4 bases, with 20 bases remaining between them. Per germline, CDR1 DFQATT and CDR2 SNEGSKA (reference sequence).

This clonotype was obtained from a woman under 40 with Graves' hyperthyroidism that later progressed to Graves' ophthalmopathy. This sequence joins TRBV20-1 and TRBJ2-7, with a tentative D call TRBD1 (5 bases). Input material: blood. The CDR3 bases are TGCAGTGTCAGGAGAAGGGGAATATCTTACGAGCAGTACTTC. Translating gives CSVRRRGISYEQYF.